These T cell receptor beta chains were read from a single sample in a study of T cell clonotyping in hematopoietic cell transplantation. Sequencing was performed with immunoSEQ multiplex PCR; in TCRdb, only in-frame clones are kept and a portion is missing. The sample lists more than 65,000 clones, around 94% occurring once. Material: peripheral blood mononuclear cells. The origin of the receptors is a man aged 50 to 60 in good health. Some clones in this sample may be carry-over from other donors' samples. The CDR3 runs from the conserved cysteine through the conserved F or W. Fields, in order: CDR3 protein, CDR3 DNA, D gene, J gene, clone size, V gene. D genes are given only for firm matches. Clone sizes are given selectively: once, few, many, or a class where the clone is expanded.

CDR3: CASSIAASSYEQYF
DNA: TGTGCCAGTAGTATAGCAGCAAGCTCCTACGAGCAGTACTTC
D: .
J: TRBJ2-7
size: .
V: TRBV19

CDR3: CASSEGQGRVNEQFF
DNA: TGTGCCAGCAGTGAGGGACAGGGGCGGGTAAATGAGCAGTTCTTC
D: TRBD1
J: TRBJ2-1
size: .
V: TRBV25-1

CDR3: CASSISLGARGTQPQHF
DNA: TGTGCCAGTAGTATTTCCCTGGGAGCCAGGGGCACTCAGCCCCAGCATTTT
D: .
J: TRBJ1-5
size: .
V: TRBV19

CDR3: CASRGATAYNEQFF
DNA: TGTGCCAGCAGGGGGGCTACTGCCTACAATGAGCAGTTCTTC
D: .
J: TRBJ2-1
size: .
V: TRBV6-5

CDR3: CASIEDGKSTDTQYF
DNA: TGTGCCAGCATCGAGGACGGCAAAAGCACAGATACGCAGTATTTT
D: .
J: TRBJ2-3
size: .
V: TRBV6-6

CDR3: CASGFPGLYTGELFF
DNA: TGTGCCAGCGGGTTCCCGGGACTATACACCGGGGAGCTGTTTTTT
D: TRBD2
J: TRBJ2-2
size: .
V: TRBV27

CDR3: CASSWGAGGYEQYF
DNA: TGCGCCAGCAGCTGGGGAGCGGGGGGCTACGAGCAGTACTTC
D: TRBD2
J: TRBJ2-7
size: .
V: TRBV5-1

CDR3: CASSLGGTGNADTQYF
DNA: TGCGCCAGCAGTTTAGGAGGGACAGGGAATGCAGATACGCAGTATTTT
D: TRBD1
J: TRBJ2-3
size: .
V: TRBV5-1

CDR3: CASSEQASFNEKLFF
DNA: TGTGCCAGCAGTGAACAGGCCAGCTTTAATGAAAAACTGTTTTTT
D: .
J: TRBJ1-4
size: .
V: TRBV6-1

CDR3: CASSLEDTGEQYF
DNA: TGCGCCAGCAGCTTGGAGGACACGGGGGAGCAGTACTTC
D: .
J: TRBJ2-7
size: .
V: TRBV5-1

CDR3: CASSFSSGVPSTDTQYF
DNA: TGTGCCAGCAGCTTTTCTAGCGGAGTTCCTAGCACAGATACGCAGTATTTT
D: TRBD2
J: TRBJ2-3
size: .
V: TRBV11-3

CDR3: CASSERGSGSPLHF
DNA: TGTGCCAGCAGTGAAAGGGGGTCGGGTTCACCCCTCCACTTT
D: .
J: TRBJ1-6
size: .
V: TRBV2

CDR3: CASSQSGTSSPEQYF
DNA: TGTGCCAGCAGCCAATCCGGGACCTCTTCACCCGAGCAGTACTTC
D: .
J: TRBJ2-7
size: .
V: TRBV28

CDR3: CASSFVGTNTGELFF
DNA: TGTGCCAGCAGCTTCGTAGGAACCAACACCGGGGAGCTGTTTTTT
D: .
J: TRBJ2-2
size: .
V: TRBV5-8

CDR3: CASSIASPGRSSVGTGNTIYF
DNA: TGTGCCAGTAGTATCGCCTCCCCGGGCAGGTCGTCCGTCGGAACTGGAAACACCATATATTTT
D: .
J: TRBJ1-3
size: .
V: TRBV19

CDR3: CASSKGLSNTGELFF
DNA: TGTGCCAGCAGCAAAGGACTATCGAACACCGGGGAGCTGTTTTTT
D: .
J: TRBJ2-2
size: .
V: TRBV7-9

CDR3: CASSRSTGSSYEQYF
DNA: TGCGCCAGCAGCCGATCGACAGGGAGCTCCTACGAGCAGTACTTC
D: TRBD1
J: TRBJ2-7
size: .
V: TRBV5-1

CDR3: CASSLSGPYEQYF
DNA: TGTGCCAGCAGCTTAAGCGGACCCTACGAGCAGTACTTC
D: .
J: TRBJ2-7
size: .
V: TRBV7-2

CDR3: CASSVATGKNTGELFF
DNA: TGTGCCAGCAGCGTAGCGACAGGGAAGAACACCGGGGAGCTGTTTTTT
D: TRBD1
J: TRBJ2-2
size: .
V: TRBV9

CDR3: CASSLDPGGAGYEQYF
DNA: TGCGCCAGCAGCTTGGATCCCGGGGGGGCAGGCTACGAGCAGTACTTC
D: TRBD2
J: TRBJ2-7
size: .
V: TRBV5-1

CDR3: CASSPPLSGSDYTF
DNA: TGTGCCAGCAGCCCCCCCCTCTCTGGGTCCGACTACACCTTC
D: .
J: TRBJ1-2
size: .
V: TRBV5-6

CDR3: CASSQDQHEQFF
DNA: TGCGCCAGCAGCCAAGACCAACATGAGCAGTTCTTC
D: .
J: TRBJ2-1
size: .
V: TRBV5-1

CDR3: CASSYSIGPNTEAFF
DNA: TGTGCCAGCAGTTACTCAATAGGGCCGAACACTGAAGCTTTCTTT
D: .
J: TRBJ1-1
size: .
V: TRBV6-5

CDR3: CASSPQQGVGYTF
DNA: TGTGCCAGCAGCCCGCAACAGGGGGTAGGCTACACCTTC
D: TRBD1
J: TRBJ1-2
size: .
V: TRBV7-9

CDR3: CASSRGHTEAFF
DNA: TGTGCCAGCAGCCGAGGGCACACTGAAGCTTTCTTT
D: .
J: TRBJ1-1
size: .
V: TRBV7-2

CDR3: CASSLGPSGGKETQYF
DNA: TGTGCCAGCAGCTTGGGGCCTAGCGGGGGGAAAGAGACCCAGTACTTC
D: TRBD2
J: TRBJ2-5
size: .
V: TRBV5-4

CDR3: CASSFSSGDYEQYF
DNA: TGTGCCAGCAGCTTTTCCAGCGGAGACTACGAGCAGTACTTC
D: .
J: TRBJ2-7
size: .
V: TRBV7-2

CDR3: CASSLTALGRAGELFF
DNA: TGTGCCAGCAGCTTAACAGCGCTGGGCCGGGCCGGGGAGCTGTTTTTT
D: .
J: TRBJ2-2
size: .
V: TRBV7-3

CDR3: CASSWNLQGAGHF
DNA: TGTGCCAGCAGTTGGAATTTACAGGGAGCTGGGCATTTT
D: .
J: TRBJ1-5
size: .
V: TRBV28

CDR3: CASSRDRINSNQPQHF
DNA: TGTGCCAGCAGCCGGGACAGGATTAATAGCAATCAGCCCCAGCATTTT
D: TRBD1
J: TRBJ1-5
size: .
V: TRBV5-8

CDR3: CASKTGSNSPLHF
DNA: TGTGCCAGCAAGACAGGGTCTAATTCACCCCTCCACTTT
D: TRBD1
J: TRBJ1-6
size: .
V: TRBV7-2

CDR3: CASSTVSRGNSNQPQHF
DNA: TGTGCCAGTAGTACCGTATCCCGGGGAAATAGCAATCAGCCCCAGCATTTT
D: .
J: TRBJ1-5
size: .
V: TRBV19

CDR3: CASSEARQPQHF
DNA: TGTGCCAGCAGTGAGGCGCGTCAGCCCCAGCATTTT
D: .
J: TRBJ1-5
size: few
V: TRBV2

CDR3: CASTADREGAYEQYF
DNA: TGTGCCAGCACCGCAGACAGGGAGGGGGCCTACGAGCAGTACTTC
D: .
J: TRBJ2-7
size: .
V: TRBV6-5

CDR3: CASSPRPKGLAGARETQYF
DNA: TGTGCCAGCAGCCCCCGACCCAAAGGACTAGCGGGGGCCAGGGAGACCCAGTACTTC
D: TRBD2
J: TRBJ2-5
size: .
V: TRBV7-2

CDR3: CASSLVATASNEQFF
DNA: TGTGCCAGCAGCTTAGTCGCGACAGCTTCCAATGAGCAGTTCTTC
D: .
J: TRBJ2-1
size: .
V: TRBV11-3

CDR3: CASKIFSGEQFF
DNA: TGTGCCAGCAAGATCTTTAGTGGGGAGCAGTTCTTC
D: .
J: TRBJ2-1
size: few
V: TRBV2

CDR3: CASSLSTEAFF
DNA: TGCGCCAGCAGCTTGAGCACTGAAGCTTTCTTT
D: .
J: TRBJ1-1
size: .
V: TRBV5-1

CDR3: CASSLDMGAKQFF
DNA: TGTGCCAGCAGCTTGGACATGGGGGCGAAGCAGTTCTTC
D: .
J: TRBJ2-1
size: .
V: TRBV5-6

CDR3: CASSSGLAGGGYTQYF
DNA: TGTGCCAGCAGCTCGGGACTAGCGGGGGGCGGATATACGCAGTATTTT
D: TRBD2
J: TRBJ2-3
size: .
V: TRBV7-3

CDR3: CASSSGPDYGYTF
DNA: TGTGCCAGCAGCTCGGGGCCAGACTATGGCTACACCTTC
D: .
J: TRBJ1-2
size: .
V: TRBV7-7

CDR3: CASSFGLTDDKQFF
DNA: TGTGCCAGCAGCTTCGGACTTACGGATGACAAGCAGTTCTTC
D: .
J: TRBJ2-1
size: .
V: TRBV5-8

CDR3: CASSFGWAGYNSPLHF
DNA: TGTGCCAGCAGCTTTGGATGGGCAGGCTATAATTCACCCCTCCACTTT
D: .
J: TRBJ1-6
size: few
V: TRBV11-2

CDR3: CASSPPSGRPSTDTQYF
DNA: TGTGCCAGCAGTCCCCCTAGCGGGAGGCCTAGCACAGATACGCAGTATTTT
D: TRBD2
J: TRBJ2-3
size: .
V: TRBV28

CDR3: CASSYKLTGELFF
DNA: TGTGCCAGCAGTTACAAACTCACCGGGGAGCTGTTTTTT
D: .
J: TRBJ2-2
size: .
V: TRBV6-5

CDR3: CASSLAGGVHYEQYF
DNA: TGTGCCAGCAGCTTAGCGGGGGGGGTCCACTACGAGCAGTACTTC
D: TRBD2
J: TRBJ2-7
size: .
V: TRBV7-8

CDR3: CASILDRGNQPQHF
DNA: TGTGCCAGCATACTAGACAGGGGCAATCAGCCCCAGCATTTT
D: TRBD1
J: TRBJ1-5
size: .
V: TRBV6-1

CDR3: CASSFSTGRNTEAFF
DNA: TGTGCCAGCAGTTTTTCGACAGGGCGGAACACTGAAGCTTTCTTT
D: TRBD1
J: TRBJ1-1
size: once
V: TRBV28

CDR3: CASSPRQDSYEQYF
DNA: TGCGCCAGCAGCCCGAGACAGGATTCCTACGAGCAGTACTTC
D: .
J: TRBJ2-7
size: .
V: TRBV5-1